Below, 32 T cell receptor beta chains from the same sample are listed, as sequenced in a study of T cells after posttransplantation cyclophosphamide. Generated by immunoSEQ multiplex PCR, the TCRdb table keeps only in-frame clones and is missing some. The repertoire has more than 20,000 clones, 73% of them found once; the top ten carry more than 0.55%. Sequencing was performed on memory CD4+ T cells sorted from PBMCs. The receptor source for this set is a woman aged 60 to 75 in good health, CMV-negative, and a related stem cell transplant donor.

This clone showed up just a few times. The chain carries TRBV4-1 and TRBJ1-4, with TRBD1 matching over 7 bases. Germline V CDR1 and CDR2: MGHRA, YSYEKL. The ends lost 4 bases at V and 6 bases at J; junction bases unmatched: 8. This CDR3 contains 15 residues. The DNA for the CDR3 is TGCGCCAGCAGCCCTGGGGACAGAGCTCATGAAAAACTGTTTTTT. It codes for CASSPGDRAHEKLFF.

The rearrangement joins TRBV27 to TRBJ2-7; 7 bases align to TRBD1. Per the germline V gene, CDR1 is MNHEY and CDR2 is SMNVEV (reference sequence). The CDR3 loop spans 17 amino acids. The junction had 11 bases not matched to a gene; V was cut back by 1 base and J by 2 bases. Written as DNA, the CDR3 is TGTGCCAGCAGTTTATACTTAATTCGGACAGGTCCCTACGAGCAGTACTTC. Amino acids: CASSLYLIRTGPYEQYF.

This sequence joins TRBV29-1 and TRBJ2-3; 8 nucleotides match TRBD1. V dropped 7 bases and J dropped 3; count of bases not matched to a gene: 6. The CDR3 extends over 13 amino acids. The germline gives CDR1 SQVTM, CDR2 ANQGSEA. In DNA, the CDR3 is TGCAGCGGTGATACAGGGGGTACAGATACGCAGTATTTT. Protein sequence: CSGDTGGTDTQYF.

V and J are TRBV7-9 and TRBJ2-1, with D perhaps matching TRBD2 (6 bases). Germline V lookup: CDR1 SEHNR, CDR2 FQNEAQ (reference sequence). This CDR3 has 11 residues. V lost 4 bases and J lost 12, with 10 bases in between. This chain's CDR3 is CASSSGLRQFF. CDR3 sequence (DNA): TGTGCCAGCAGCTCCGGACTACGGCAGTTCTTC.

The chain employs TRBV5-1 and TRBJ2-6; D is unclear. V was pared by 9 bases and J by 4 bases, with 14 bases between. The length of the CDR3 is 14 residues. Germline lookup yields CDR1 SGHRS and CDR2 YFSETQ. CDR3 nucleotide sequence: TGCGCCACCTCCACTGGTTCCGGGGCCAACGTCCTGACTTTC. Translation gives CATSTGSGANVLTF.

The chain is built from TRBV6-6 and TRBJ1-3; possibly TRBD1 for D (5 bases). The germline V gene encodes CDR1 MNHNY and CDR2 SVGAGI (reference sequence). Trimming removed 6 bases from V and 2 bases from J, with 11 bases in between. The CDR3 totals 14 residues. This CDR3 is CASSPRGAGNTIYF. The CDR3 DNA follows: TGTGCCAGCAGCCCCCGGGGGGCTGGAAACACCATATATTTT.

The gene calls are TRBV5-1 and TRBJ1-4; tentative D call: TRBD1 (5 bases). Germline CDR1 SGHRS, CDR2 YFSETQ. Between the trimmed V and J ends, which lost 0 bases and 4 bases, there was a span of 13 bases. The CDR3 has 16 residues. CDR3 loop: CASSLVISGNNEKLFF. The CDR3 nucleotides read TGCGCCAGCAGCTTGGTCATTTCAGGGAATAATGAAAAACTGTTTTTT.

The rearrangement joins TRBV6-5 to TRBJ2-6; the match to TRBD1 covers 7 bases. CDR1 MNHEY and CDR2 SVGAGI come from the germline V gene. Trimming removed 5 bases from V and 4 bases from J; junction bases left unmatched: 5. The CDR3 is made up of 15 amino acids. The CDR3 bases are TGTGCCAGCAGTGCGCAGGGGGTGGGGGCCAACGTCCTGACTTTC. Amino acid sequence: CASSAQGVGANVLTF.

The chain uses TRBV5-1 and TRBJ2-1; TRBD2 agrees at 10 bases. The CDR3 sequence is 15 residues long. The germline V gene has CDR1 SGHRS and CDR2 YFSETQ. Trimming at V came to 0 bases and at J to 3 bases, leaving 0 bases not matched to a gene. The CDR3 sequence is CASSLGTSGYNEQFF. For the CDR3, the DNA is TGCGCCAGCAGCTTGGGGACTAGCGGCTACAATGAGCAGTTCTTC. Full variable domain (remainder filled in from reference TRBV5-1 and TRBJ2-1): KAGVTQTPRYLIKTRGQQVTLSCSPISGHRSVSWYQQTPGQGLQFLFEYFSETQRNKGNFPGRFSGRQFSNSRSEMNVSTLELGDSALYLCASSLGTSGYNEQFFGPGTRLTVL.

The chain uses TRBV19 and TRBJ2-7; D may be TRBD2 (6 bases). The CDR3 runs to 17 residues. Germline CDR1 is LNHDA and CDR2 is SQIVND (reference sequence). The V and J ends lost 1 base and 3 bases respectively, with 19 bases between them. The CDR3 sequence: CASSIGLSGGTNYEQYF. As DNA, the CDR3 is TGTGCCAGTAGTATAGGCCTCAGTGGCGGGACGAACTACGAGCAGTACTTC.

The chain combines TRBV27 with TRBJ1-2; D unresolved. Trimming cost V 6 bases and J 4 bases, with 15 bases left between them. CDR3 length: 14 residues. In germline, CDR1 is MNHEY, CDR2 SMNVEV (reference sequence). CDR3 in amino acids: CASSSALNVYGYTF. The CDR3 DNA sequence: TGTGCCAGCAGCAGTGCTCTTAATGTCTATGGCTACACCTTC.

The J gene is TRBJ2-3, the V gene TRBV10-3, with 12 bases that match TRBD1. Trimming removed 6 bases from V and 5 bases from J; junction bases left unmatched: 3. In germline, CDR1 is ENHRY, CDR2 SYGVKD. The CDR3 contains 14 residues. The CDR3 loop reads CAIRGQGAGDTQYF. The CDR3 nucleotides read TGTGCCATCAGGGGACAGGGGGCGGGAGATACGCAGTATTTT.

V gene TRBV7-9 combines with J gene TRBJ1-6; TRBD1 matches at 11 bases. V was clipped by 3 bases and J by 7 bases; unmatched bases: 2. Germline CDR1 and CDR2: SEHNR and FQNEAQ (reference sequence). This CDR3 is built from 15 residues. CDR3 region: CASSLGQGDNSPLHF. The DNA of the CDR3 is TGTGCCAGCAGCTTGGGACAGGGGGACAATTCACCCCTCCACTTT.

The V call is TRBV5-1, the J call TRBJ2-2; D is unclear. Germline values: CDR1 SGHRS, CDR2 YFSETQ. V was pared by 9 bases and J by 1 base, with 13 bases between. The length of the CDR3 is 14 residues. CDR3 DNA: TGCGCCATTCAAGAGAGTTTGAACACCGGGGAGCTGTTTTTT. Translated, it gives CAIQESLNTGELFF.

V usage is TRBV7-6 and J usage is TRBJ2-5; 9 positions agree with TRBD1. Per germline, CDR1 SGHVS and CDR2 FNYEAQ. The CDR3 is 15 amino acids. V was pared by 3 bases and J by 5 bases, with 7 bases of the junction left unmatched. Here the CDR3 DNA reads TGTGCCAGCAGCTTCCAACAGGGGGCAGTTGAGACCCAGTACTTC. Translation gives CASSFQQGAVETQYF. Together with reference TRBV7-6 and TRBJ2-5, the CDR3 gives the full variable domain: GAGVSQSPRYKVTKRGQDVALRCDPISGHVSLYWYRQALGQGPEFLTYFNYEAQQDKSGLPNDRFSAERPEGSISTLTIQRTEQRDSAMYRCASSFQQGAVETQYFGPGTRLLVL.

The chain combines TRBV7-2 with TRBJ2-4, with 9 nucleotides matching TRBD2. Germline CDR1 and CDR2: SGHTA and FQGNSA. The J segment lost 9 bases and the V segment lost 0 bases, leaving 9 bases of the junction unmatched. This CDR3 has 16 residues. The CDR3 reads CASSLARLAGLGIQYF. The CDR3 coding sequence is TGTGCCAGCAGCTTAGCGCGGCTAGCGGGACTCGGCATTCAGTACTTC.

This chain's CDR3 is CASGVGLFNQPQHF. The CDR3 nucleotides read TGTGCGAGCGGCGTGGGACTCTTTAATCAGCCCCAGCATTTT. This chain joins TRBV28 and TRBJ1-5, with a weak D call TRBD1 (5 bases). CDR3 length: 14 amino acids. Germline values: CDR1 MDHEN, CDR2 SYDVKM. Drawing the rest from reference TRBV28 and TRBJ1-5, the complete variable domain is DVKVTQSSRYLVKRTGEKVFLECVQDMDHENMFWYRQDPGLGLRLIYFSYDVKMKEKGDIPEGYSVSREKKERFSLILESASTNQTSMYLCASGVGLFNQPQHFGDGTRLSIL.

The V and J genes are TRBV10-3 and TRBJ1-1; 8 positions agree with TRBD1. This CDR3 has 14 amino acids. Trimming cost V 6 bases and J 0 bases; bases outside gene matches: 3. CDR1 is ENHRY and CDR2 is SYGVKD in the germline V gene. The CDR3 DNA reads TGTGCCATCAGCGGACAGGGCTTGAACACTGAAGCTTTCTTT. This sequence encodes CAISGQGLNTEAFF.

The rearrangement uses TRBV7-9 and TRBJ2-7, with 7 bases aligning to TRBD2. The germline gives CDR1 SEHNR, CDR2 FQNEAQ (reference sequence). CDR3 size: 13 residues. Trimming removed 1 base from V and 7 bases from J; junction bases left unmatched: 4. The CDR3 is CASSLGGEGEQYF. The DNA for the CDR3 is TGTGCCAGCAGCTTAGGGGGGGAGGGGGAGCAGTACTTC.

This clone came up a few times. The chain employs TRBV15 and TRBJ1-3; a weak D match, TRBD1 (6 bases). This CDR3 has 17 amino acids. CDR1 LNHNV and CDR2 YYDKDF come from the germline V gene (reference sequence). Between the trimmed V and J ends, which lost 0 bases and 1 base, there was a span of 13 bases. CDR3 bases: TGTGCCACCAGCAGAGAATTGGGGGCAGTATCTGGAAACACCATATATTTT. It codes for CATSRELGAVSGNTIYF.

V is TRBV28 and J is TRBJ1-2, with TRBD1 as a possible D gene (6 bases). V lost 6 bases, J lost 4 bases, and 6 bases lay in between. Germline V gene data show CDR1 as MDHEN and CDR2 as SYDVKM. The CDR3 sequence is 11 residues long. The CDR3 bases are TGTGCCAGCAGACAGGGCTATGGCTACACCTTC. Amino acids: CASRQGYGYTF.

The chain recombines TRBV18 with TRBJ2-2; D not certain. The CDR3 length is 16 residues. V was clipped by 3 bases and J by 3 bases, with 14 bases between them. CDR1 is KGHSH and CDR2 is LQKENI in the germline V gene. CDR3 nucleotides: TGTGCCAGCTCACCTCTTCGCGTCGGAGACACCGGGGAGCTGTTTTTT. It yields the protein CASSPLRVGDTGELFF.

V gene TRBV18 combines with J gene TRBJ2-3, with TRBD2 identical over 10 bases. V lost 1 base and J lost 5; bases outside the gene matches: 3. In germline, CDR1 is KGHSH, CDR2 LQKENI. The CDR3 is made up of 15 amino acids. As DNA, the CDR3 is TGTGCCAGCTCACCACGGGTAGCGGGGGGAGATACGCAGTATTTT. This translates into CASSPRVAGGDTQYF.

The J gene is TRBJ1-4, the V gene TRBV7-9; TRBD1 aligns across 8 bases. CDR1 and CDR2 (germline): SEHNR, FQNEAQ (reference sequence). There are 14 residues in the CDR3. The V gene end was trimmed by 5 bases and the J gene end by 10 bases; junction bases not matched to a gene: 9. The CDR3 sequence: CASSRGQEVGKLFF. CDR3 sequence (DNA): TGTGCCAGCAGCCGGGGACAGGAAGTCGGAAAACTGTTTTTT.

The gene calls are TRBV28 and TRBJ1-1; weak D call: TRBD1 (6 bases). The germline V and J ends were trimmed by 5 bases and 0 bases, with 22 bases remaining between them. The CDR3 consists of 18 residues. Germline V CDR1 and CDR2: MDHEN, SYDVKM. CDR3 nucleotides: TGTGCCAGCAGTCGGCAGACAGGCCTAGGGGCCATGAACACTGAAGCTTTCTTT. It yields the protein CASSRQTGLGAMNTEAFF.

This rearrangement joins TRBV5-1 to TRBJ2-1, with 9 bases identical to TRBD1. Per the germline V gene, CDR1 is SGHRS and CDR2 is YFSETQ. With 4 bases clipped from V and 3 bases from J, the junction kept 2 bases outside the gene matches. CDR3 size: 14 residues. CDR3 nucleotide sequence: TGCGCCAGCAGCACAGGGGGCGACTACAATGAGCAGTTCTTC. This sequence encodes CASSTGGDYNEQFF.

V is TRBV7-9 and J is TRBJ2-2; 13 bases match TRBD2. The CDR3 totals 15 residues. Per germline, CDR1 SEHNR and CDR2 FQNEAQ (reference sequence). V lost 5 bases to trimming and J lost 7 bases; unmatched junction nucleotides: 4. CDR3 in DNA: TGTGCCAGCAGCGATAGACTAGCGGGAGGCGGGGAGCTGTTTTTT. Translating gives CASSDRLAGGGELFF. Drawing the rest from reference TRBV7-9 and TRBJ2-2, the complete variable domain is DTGVSQNPRHKITKRGQNVTFRCDPISEHNRLYWYRQTLGQGPEFLTYFQNEAQLEKSRLLSDRFSAERPKGSFSTLEIQRTEQGDSAMYLCASSDRLAGGGELFFGEGSRLTVL.

The CDR3 loop reads CASSFRDPDTQYF. The CDR3 DNA is TGTGCCAGCAGCTTCAGGGATCCAGATACGCAGTATTTT. This chain joins TRBV11-3 and TRBJ2-3; tentative D call: TRBD1 (5 bases). Per the germline V gene, CDR1 is SGHNT and CDR2 is YENEEA. The CDR3 sequence is 13 residues long. The V end was cut by 3 bases, the J end by 4 bases, with 8 bases between.

The chain employs TRBV5-5 and TRBJ1-4; D may be TRBD1 (6 bases). CDR3 length: 16 amino acids. V lost 4 bases and J lost 0, with 13 bases in between. CDR1 and CDR2 (germline): SGHKS, YYEKEE (reference sequence). CDR3 sequence (DNA): TGTGCCAGCAGCCCCGGACAGTCGGCAACTAATGAAAAACTGTTTTTT. This translates into CASSPGQSATNEKLFF.

The sample holds a few counts of this clone. The chain employs TRBV10-1 and TRBJ1-5; 8 bases fit TRBD1. The CDR3 has 13 amino acids. Germline V gene lookup returns CDR1 WNHNN and CDR2 SYGVQD (reference sequence). V gave up 4 bases and J gave up 4 bases; unmatched junction bases: 0. This CDR3 reads CASSGTGNQPQHF. The CDR3 coding sequence is TGCGCCAGCAGTGGGACAGGGAATCAGCCCCAGCATTTT.

The V and J genes are TRBV28 and TRBJ1-2, with 11 bases identical to TRBD1. The trim removed 1 base at V and 0 bases at J, leaving 7 bases unmatched. Germline V CDR1 and CDR2: MDHEN, SYDVKM. This CDR3 spans 18 amino acids. The CDR3 loop is CASSLSGQGDLANYGYTF. For the CDR3, the DNA is TGTGCCAGCAGTTTATCGGGACAGGGGGATCTGGCTAACTATGGCTACACCTTC.

Within the sample, this clone is medium-sized (0.01 to 0.1%). The chain combines TRBV5-6 with TRBJ2-1; 10 nucleotides align to TRBD2. Trimming took 3 bases from V and 5 from J; bases not matched to a gene: 5. CDR1 and CDR2 (germline): SGHDT, YYEEEE. This CDR3 contains 15 residues. The CDR3 is CASSWSGGAHNEQFF. CDR3 nucleotides: TGTGCCAGCAGCTGGAGCGGGGGGGCTCACAATGAGCAGTTCTTC.